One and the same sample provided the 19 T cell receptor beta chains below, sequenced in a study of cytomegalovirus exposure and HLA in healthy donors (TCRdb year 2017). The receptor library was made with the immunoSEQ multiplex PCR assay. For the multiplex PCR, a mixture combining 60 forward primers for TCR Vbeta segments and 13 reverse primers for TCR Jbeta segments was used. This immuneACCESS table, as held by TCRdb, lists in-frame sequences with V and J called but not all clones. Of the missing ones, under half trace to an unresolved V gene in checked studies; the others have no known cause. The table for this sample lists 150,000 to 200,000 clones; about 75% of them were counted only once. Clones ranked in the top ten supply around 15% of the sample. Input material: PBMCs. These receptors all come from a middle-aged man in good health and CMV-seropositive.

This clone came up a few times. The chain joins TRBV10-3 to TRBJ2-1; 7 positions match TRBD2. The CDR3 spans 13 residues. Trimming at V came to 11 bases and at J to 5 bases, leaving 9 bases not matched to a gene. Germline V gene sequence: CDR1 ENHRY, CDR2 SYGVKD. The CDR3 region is CAGGGLVDNEQFF. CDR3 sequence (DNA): TGTGCCGGCGGAGGACTAGTTGACAATGAGCAGTTCTTC.

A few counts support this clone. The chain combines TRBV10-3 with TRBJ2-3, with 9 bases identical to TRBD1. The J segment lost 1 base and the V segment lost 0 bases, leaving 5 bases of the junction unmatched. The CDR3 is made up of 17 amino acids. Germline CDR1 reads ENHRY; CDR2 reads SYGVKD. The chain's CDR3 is CAISESTGQGRTDTQYF. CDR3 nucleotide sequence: TGTGCCATCAGTGAGTCGACCGGACAGGGGCGCACAGATACGCAGTATTTT.

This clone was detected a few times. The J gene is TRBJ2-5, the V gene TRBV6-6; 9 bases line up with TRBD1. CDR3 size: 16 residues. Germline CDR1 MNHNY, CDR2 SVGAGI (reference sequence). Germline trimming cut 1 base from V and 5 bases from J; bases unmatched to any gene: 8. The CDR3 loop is CASSYFGQGRRETQYF. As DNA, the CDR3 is TGTGCCAGCAGTTACTTCGGACAGGGGAGAAGGGAGACCCAGTACTTC.

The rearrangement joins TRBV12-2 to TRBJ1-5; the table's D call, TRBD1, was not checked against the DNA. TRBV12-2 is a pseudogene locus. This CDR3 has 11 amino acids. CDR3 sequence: CASRSGQPQHF. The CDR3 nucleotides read TGTGCAAGTCGCTCAGGACAGCCCCAGCATTTT.

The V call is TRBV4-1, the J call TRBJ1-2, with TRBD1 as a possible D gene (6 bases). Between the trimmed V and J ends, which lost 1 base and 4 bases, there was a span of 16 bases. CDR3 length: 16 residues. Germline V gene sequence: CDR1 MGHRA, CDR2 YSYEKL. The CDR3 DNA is TGCGCCAGCAGCCAAGGAGGGACATCCAACTTCTATGGCTACACCTTC. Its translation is CASSQGGTSNFYGYTF.

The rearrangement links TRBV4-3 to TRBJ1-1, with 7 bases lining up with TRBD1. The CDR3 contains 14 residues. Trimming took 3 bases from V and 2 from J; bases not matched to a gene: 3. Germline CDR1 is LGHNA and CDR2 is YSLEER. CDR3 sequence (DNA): TGCGCCAGCAGCCAGAGGACAGGAAACACTGAAGCTTTCTTT. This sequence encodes CASSQRTGNTEAFF.

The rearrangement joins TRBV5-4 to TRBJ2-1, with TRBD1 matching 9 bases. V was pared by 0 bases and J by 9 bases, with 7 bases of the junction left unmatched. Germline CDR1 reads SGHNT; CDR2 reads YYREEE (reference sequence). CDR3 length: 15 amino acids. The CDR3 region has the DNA TGTGCCAGCAGCTTGGGGGACAGGGCGTTGGGTGAGCAGTTCTTC. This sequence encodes CASSLGDRALGEQFF. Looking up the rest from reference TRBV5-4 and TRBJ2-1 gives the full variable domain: ETGVTQSPTHLIKTRGQQVTLRCSSQSGHNTVSWYQQALGQGPQFIFQYYREEENGRGNFPPRFSGLQFPNYSSELNVNALELDDSALYLCASSLGDRALGEQFFGPGTRLTVL.

CDR3 residues: CASTLQGNSPLHF. The CDR3 coding sequence is TGTGCCAGCACCCTCCAGGGCAATTCACCCCTCCACTTT. This chain connects TRBV7-9 to TRBJ1-6; perhaps TRBD1 as D (5 bases). The V end was cut by 7 bases, the J end by 7 bases, with 11 bases between. This CDR3 is 13 amino acids long. In germline, CDR1 is SEHNR, CDR2 FQNEAQ (reference sequence).

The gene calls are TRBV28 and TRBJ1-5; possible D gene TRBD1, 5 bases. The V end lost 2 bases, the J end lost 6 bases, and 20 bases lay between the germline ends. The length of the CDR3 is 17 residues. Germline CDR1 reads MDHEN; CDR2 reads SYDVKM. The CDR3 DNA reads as TGTGCCAGCAGTTTAGACGGGACTTTTAGCGGGGGTCAGCCCCAGCATTTT. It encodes CASSLDGTFSGGQPQHF.

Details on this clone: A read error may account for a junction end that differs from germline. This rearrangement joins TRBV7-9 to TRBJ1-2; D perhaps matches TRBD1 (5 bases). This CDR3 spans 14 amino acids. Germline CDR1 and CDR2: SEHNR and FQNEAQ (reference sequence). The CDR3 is CASSTGRPGSGYAF. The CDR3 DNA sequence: TGTGCCAGCAGCACGGGACGTCCCGGGAGTGGCTACGCCTTC.

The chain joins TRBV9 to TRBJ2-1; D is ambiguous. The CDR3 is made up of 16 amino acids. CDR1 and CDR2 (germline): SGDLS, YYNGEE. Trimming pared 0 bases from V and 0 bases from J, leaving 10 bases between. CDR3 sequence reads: CASSVGEVSSYNEQFF. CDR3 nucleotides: TGTGCCAGCAGCGTAGGCGAGGTGAGCTCCTACAATGAGCAGTTCTTC.

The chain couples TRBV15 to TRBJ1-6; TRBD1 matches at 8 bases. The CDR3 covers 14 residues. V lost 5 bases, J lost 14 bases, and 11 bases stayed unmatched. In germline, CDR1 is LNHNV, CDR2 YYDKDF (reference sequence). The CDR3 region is CATSPDRAMLSLHF. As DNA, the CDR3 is TGTGCCACCAGCCCGGACAGGGCTATGTTGTCCCTCCACTTT.

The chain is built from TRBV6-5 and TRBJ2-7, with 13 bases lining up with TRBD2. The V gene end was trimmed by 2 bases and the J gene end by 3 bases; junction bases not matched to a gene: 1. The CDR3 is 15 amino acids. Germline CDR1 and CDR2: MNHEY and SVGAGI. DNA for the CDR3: TGTGCCAGCAGTTACGGGACTAGCGGGGACTACGAGCAGTACTTC. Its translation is CASSYGTSGDYEQYF.

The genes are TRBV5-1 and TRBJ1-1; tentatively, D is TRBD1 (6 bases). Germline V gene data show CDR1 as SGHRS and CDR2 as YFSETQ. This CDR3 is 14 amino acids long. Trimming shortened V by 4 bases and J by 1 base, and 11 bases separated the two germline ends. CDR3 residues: CASSNGQPNTEAFF. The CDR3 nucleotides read TGCGCCAGCAGCAACGGACAGCCGAACACTGAAGCTTTCTTT. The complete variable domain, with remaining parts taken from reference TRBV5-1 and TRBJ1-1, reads KAGVTQTPRYLIKTRGQQVTLSCSPISGHRSVSWYQQTPGQGLQFLFEYFSETQRNKGNFPGRFSGRQFSNSRSEMNVSTLELGDSALYLCASSNGQPNTEAFFGQGTRLTVV.

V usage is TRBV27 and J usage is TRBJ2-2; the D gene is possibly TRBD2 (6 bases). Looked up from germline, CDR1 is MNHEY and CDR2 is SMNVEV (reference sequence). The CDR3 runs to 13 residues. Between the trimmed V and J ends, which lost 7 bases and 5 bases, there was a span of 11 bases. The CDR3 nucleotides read TGTGCCAGCACCTCGGGGGAAACCGGGGAGCTGTTTTTT. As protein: CASTSGETGELFF.

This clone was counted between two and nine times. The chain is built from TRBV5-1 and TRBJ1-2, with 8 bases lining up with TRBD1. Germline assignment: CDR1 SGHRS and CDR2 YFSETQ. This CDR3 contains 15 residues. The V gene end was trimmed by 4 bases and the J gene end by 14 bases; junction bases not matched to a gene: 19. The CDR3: CASSQMNRQGNEGTF. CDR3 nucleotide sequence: TGCGCCAGCAGCCAGATGAATCGACAGGGGAATGAGGGGACCTTC.

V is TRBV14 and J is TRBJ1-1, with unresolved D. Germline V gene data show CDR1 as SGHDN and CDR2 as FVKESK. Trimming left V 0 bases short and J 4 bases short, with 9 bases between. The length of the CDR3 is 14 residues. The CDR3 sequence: CASSQDSGITEAFF. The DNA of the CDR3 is TGTGCCAGCAGCCAAGACTCCGGGATCACTGAAGCTTTCTTT.

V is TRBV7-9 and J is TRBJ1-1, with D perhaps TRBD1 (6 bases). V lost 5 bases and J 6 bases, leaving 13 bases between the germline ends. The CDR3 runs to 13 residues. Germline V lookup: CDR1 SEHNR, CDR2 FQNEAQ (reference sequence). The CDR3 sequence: CASSNRESPEAFF. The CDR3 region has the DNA TGTGCCAGCAGCAACAGGGAATCGCCTGAAGCTTTCTTT.

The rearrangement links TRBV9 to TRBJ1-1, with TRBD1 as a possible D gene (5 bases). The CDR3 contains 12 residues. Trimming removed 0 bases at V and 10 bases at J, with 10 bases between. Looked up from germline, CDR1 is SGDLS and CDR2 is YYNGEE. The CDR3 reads CASSVVQGLAFF. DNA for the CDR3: TGTGCCAGCAGCGTAGTTCAGGGTTTAGCTTTCTTT.